The 24 T cell receptor beta chains below come from one sample, sequenced in a study of shared clonotypes between healthy human individuals. The table came from immunoSEQ multiplex PCR; TCRdb's copy has only in-frame clones and leaves some out. Altogether roughly 700,000 clones are present, 90% being singletons, with the ten largest covering 34%. The sample was memory CD8+ T cells from PBMCs. Subset described: CD45RO+ cells pooled with CCR7-negative TemRA cells. These receptors were obtained from a man younger than 35 in good health. Some clones in this sample may be carry-over from other donors' samples.

Turning to this clone: Additional DNA sequences in this sample encode the identical CDR3. V gene TRBV27 combines with J gene TRBJ2-1; TRBD2 agrees at 7 bases. J lost 2 bases, V lost 2 bases, and 3 bases had no gene match. Per the germline V gene, CDR1 is MNHEY and CDR2 is SMNVEV (reference sequence). The CDR3 covers 15 residues. CDR3 in DNA: TGTGCCAGCAGTTTACGCCTAGCGGCCTACAATGAGCAGTTCTTC. Translating it yields CASSLRLAAYNEQFF.

CDR3 loop: CASSQDAPSKNIQYF. The CDR3 nucleotides read TGCGCCAGCAGCCAAGATGCCCCTAGCAAAAACATTCAGTACTTC. This chain links TRBV4-1 with TRBJ2-4, with D unclear. Trimming removed 0 bases at V and 3 bases at J, with 9 bases between. Germline V CDR1 and CDR2: MGHRA, YSYEKL. The CDR3 length is 15 residues.

This clone was found a few times. J is TRBJ1-1 and V is TRBV27, with TRBD1 matching 11 bases. Germline-derived CDR1 and CDR2 are MNHEY and SMNVEV (reference sequence). This CDR3 comprises 13 residues. V was pared by 3 bases and J by 10 bases, with 4 bases of the junction left unmatched. The CDR3 bases are TGTGCCAGCAGTTTTGGACAGGGGGCCGTAGCTTTCTTT. It specifies CASSFGQGAVAFF.

The chain carries TRBV4-1 and TRBJ1-6; perhaps TRBD1 as D (6 bases). The germline CDR1 and CDR2 sequences are MGHRA and YSYEKL. V lost 0 bases, J lost 6 bases, and 15 bases lay in between. This CDR3 has 17 amino acids. For the CDR3, the DNA is TGCGCCAGCAGCCAAGAGAGGGGGGGCGGAGGTAATTCACCCCTCCACTTT. This encodes CASSQERGGGGNSPLHF.

CDR3 DNA sequence: TGTGCCAGCAGCTTAGCCCCGGGGTCGGACGAGCAGTACTTC. This gives the protein CASSLAPGSDEQYF. This chain joins TRBV7-9 and TRBJ2-7, with a tentative D call TRBD2 (5 bases). Between the trimmed V and J ends, which lost 0 bases and 5 bases, there was a span of 11 bases. The germline V gene encodes CDR1 SEHNR and CDR2 FQNEAQ (reference sequence). CDR3 length equals 14 residues.

This chain connects TRBV10-3 to TRBJ2-7, with D possibly being TRBD2 (6 bases). This CDR3 is 13 amino acids long. Trimming took 3 bases from V and 4 from J, leaving 10 bases between them. Germline assignment: CDR1 ENHRY and CDR2 SYGVKD. CDR3 DNA sequence: TGTGCCATCAGTGACAGCGGGTCGTACGAGCAGTACTTC. This translates into CAISDSGSYEQYF.

The V call is TRBV27, the J call TRBJ2-3; 7 bases align to TRBD2. The V gene's germline CDR1 is MNHEY and CDR2 SMNVEV (reference sequence). This CDR3 has 15 residues. The V gene end was trimmed by 4 bases and the J gene end by 4 bases; junction bases not matched to a gene: 8. CDR3 in amino acids: CASSYDLGGADTQYF. The CDR3 nucleotides read TGTGCCAGCAGTTACGACTTGGGGGGGGCAGATACGCAGTATTTT.

This sequence joins TRBV27 and TRBJ1-4; D is perhaps TRBD1 (5 bases). V lost 5 bases and J 8 bases, leaving 18 bases between the germline ends. This CDR3 spans 15 amino acids. CDR1 and CDR2 (germline): MNHEY, SMNVEV (reference sequence). The CDR3 spells CASSPRHSRGEKLFF. For the CDR3, the DNA is TGTGCCAGCAGTCCACGCCACTCCCGGGGGGAAAAACTGTTTTTT.

A single count supports this clone. The genes are TRBV9 and TRBJ2-3; the match to TRBD2 covers 8 bases. Germline V gene lookup returns CDR1 SGDLS and CDR2 YYNGEE. Losses at the gene ends were 2 bases for V and 1 base for J; bases not matched to a gene: 6. The CDR3 consists of 16 residues. The CDR3 region has the DNA TGTGCCAGCAGCGTTTCAAGCGGGGGCGGCACAGATACGCAGTATTTT. The encoded protein is CASSVSSGGGTDTQYF.

The V and J genes are TRBV7-9 and TRBJ2-7; TRBD1 might be the D (6 bases). The CDR3 extends over 14 amino acids. Between the trimmed V and J ends, which lost 5 bases and 6 bases, there was a span of 17 bases. Germline V lookup: CDR1 SEHNR, CDR2 FQNEAQ (reference sequence). CDR3 nucleotide sequence: TGTGCCAGCAGCACCCCCCTACAGGGATCCGAGCAGTACTTC. It codes for CASSTPLQGSEQYF.

The rearrangement joins TRBV19 to TRBJ1-2; TRBD1 matches 9 bases. The CDR3 has 15 residues. Germline V CDR1 and CDR2: LNHDA, SQIVND (reference sequence). After removal of 6 bases from V and 5 bases from J, the junction contained 10 bases not matched to a gene. Here the CDR3 reads CASSYLGQGQYGYTF. CDR3 nucleotides: TGTGCCAGTAGCTATTTGGGACAGGGCCAATATGGCTACACCTTC.

The table lists this clone with a count of one. The chain joins TRBV19 to TRBJ2-2; TRBD1 aligns across 7 bases. V trimming: 2 bases; J trimming: 6 bases; junction bases outside the gene matches: 27. This CDR3 comprises 22 residues. Germline V gives CDR1 LNHDA, CDR2 SQIVND (reference sequence). CDR3 nucleotide sequence: TGTGCCAGTAGTATACGAATCCGGGACAGTGGTACCCAACTACTGTCCCCCGGGGAGCTGTTTTTT. This encodes CASSIRIRDSGTQLLSPGELFF. Complete variable domain (other parts from reference TRBV19 and TRBJ2-2): DGGITQSPKYLFRKEGQNVTLSCEQNLNHDAMYWYRQDPGQGLRLIYYSQIVNDFQKGDIAEGYSVSREKKESFPLTVTSAQKNPTAFYLCASSIRIRDSGTQLLSPGELFFGEGSRLTVL.

The chain employs TRBV18 and TRBJ2-7; 7 bases agree with TRBD1. This CDR3 region has 16 residues. The trim removed 1 base at V and 3 bases at J, leaving 9 bases unmatched. CDR1 is KGHSH, CDR2 LQKENI, per germline. CDR3 in amino acids: CASSPLSRTGLYEQYF. The CDR3 region has the DNA TGTGCCAGCTCACCACTCTCGCGGACAGGCCTCTACGAGCAGTACTTC.

V gene TRBV14 combines with J gene TRBJ2-7; maybe TRBD2 (7 bases). V was pared by 0 bases and J by 3 bases, with 12 bases between. The CDR3 covers 15 residues. CDR1 and CDR2 (germline): SGHDN, FVKESK. The CDR3 reads CASSQEEGGHYEQYF. CDR3 nucleotides: TGTGCCAGCAGCCAAGAGGAGGGGGGGCACTACGAGCAGTACTTC.

The rearrangement joins TRBV27 to TRBJ1-2, with TRBD1 matching 8 bases. The junction had 6 bases not matched to a gene; V was cut back by 5 bases and J by 1 base. Germline values: CDR1 MNHEY, CDR2 SMNVEV (reference sequence). This CDR3 is built from 15 residues. Written as DNA, the CDR3 is TGTGCCAGCAGTCCATGGACAGGGAGTAACTATGGCTACACCTTC. Residues: CASSPWTGSNYGYTF.

This chain connects TRBV11-2 to TRBJ2-1; D could derive from TRBD1 or TRBD2 (5 bases each). The germline V gene has CDR1 SGHAT and CDR2 FQNNGV. This CDR3 has 15 amino acids. Trimming took off 2 bases at V and 0 bases at J, with 8 bases between the two ends. This CDR3 is CASSLRGASYNEQFF. Written as DNA, the CDR3 is TGTGCCAGCAGCTTAAGAGGGGCCTCCTACAATGAGCAGTTCTTC.

The chain couples TRBV19 to TRBJ2-3, with 11 bases lining up with TRBD2. CDR1 and CDR2 from the germline V gene are LNHDA and SQIVND (reference sequence). The CDR3 covers 18 residues. After removal of 3 bases from V and 2 bases from J, the junction contained 10 bases not matched to a gene. CDR3: CASSIRLAGGWATDTQYF. The CDR3 DNA reads TGTGCCAGTAGTATTCGCCTAGCGGGAGGCTGGGCCACAGATACGCAGTATTTT. Complete variable domain (other parts from reference TRBV19 and TRBJ2-3): DGGITQSPKYLFRKEGQNVTLSCEQNLNHDAMYWYRQDPGQGLRLIYYSQIVNDFQKGDIAEGYSVSREKKESFPLTVTSAQKNPTAFYLCASSIRLAGGWATDTQYFGPGTRLTVL.

This clone was detected only once. This sequence joins TRBV13 and TRBJ2-1, with 8 bases fitting TRBD2. This CDR3 is built from 14 residues. Germline CDR1 and CDR2: PRHDT and FYEKMQ (reference sequence). J was trimmed by 5 bases and V by 8 bases; bases with no gene match: 8. The CDR3 DNA sequence: TGTGCCAGCGATCGGGCGGGAGGACACAATGAGCAGTTCTTC. Protein sequence: CASDRAGGHNEQFF.

This sequence joins TRBV27 and TRBJ2-6, with D uncertain. V lost 2 bases and J 0 bases, leaving 20 bases between the germline ends. Germline assignment: CDR1 MNHEY and CDR2 SMNVEV (reference sequence). CDR3 length: 20 amino acids. The CDR3 reads CASSLGVIGPVHSGANVLTF. Written as DNA, the CDR3 is TGTGCCAGCAGTTTAGGAGTTATTGGTCCCGTACACTCTGGGGCCAACGTCCTGACTTTC.

The CDR3 DNA reads TGTGCCAGCAGTTACGCTTTTCTGGACGAGCAGTACTTC. It is translated as CASSYAFLDEQYF. The chain has TRBV6-6 and TRBJ2-7, with D uncertain. Per germline, CDR1 MNHNY and CDR2 SVGAGI (reference sequence). The V end was cut by 2 bases, the J end by 5 bases, with 10 bases between. This CDR3 comprises 13 residues.

J is TRBJ2-3 and V is TRBV7-3; D is unresolved. Germline CDR1 is SGHTA and CDR2 is FQGTGA. The CDR3 sequence is 13 residues long. V was trimmed by 1 base and J by 2 bases, leaving 4 bases between them. CDR3 amino acids: CASSLNPTDTQYF. In DNA, the CDR3 is TGTGCCAGCAGCTTAAACCCCACAGATACGCAGTATTTT.

The rearrangement joins TRBV13 to TRBJ2-3; D may be TRBD2 (7 bases). CDR1 PRHDT and CDR2 FYEKMQ come from the germline V gene (reference sequence). There are 14 residues in the CDR3. V was trimmed by 6 bases and J by 7 bases, leaving 17 bases between them. CDR3 sequence: CASSTAGADNTQYF. CDR3 sequence (DNA): TGTGCCAGCAGTACCGCGGGGGCGGATAATACGCAGTATTTT.

This chain connects TRBV6-5 to TRBJ2-7; D remains ambiguous. Germline V gene sequence: CDR1 MNHEY, CDR2 SVGAGI. The germline V and J ends were trimmed by 7 bases and 0 bases, with 10 bases remaining between them. This CDR3 has 13 amino acids. The CDR3 nucleotides are TGTGCCAGCAACGCAGTGAGCTCCTACGAGCAGTACTTC. Its protein is CASNAVSSYEQYF.

This chain uses TRBV27 with TRBJ2-6; D unclear. Germline values: CDR1 MNHEY, CDR2 SMNVEV (reference sequence). This CDR3 comprises 15 residues. The V end was cut by 0 bases, the J end by 11 bases, with 14 bases between. The CDR3 DNA follows: TGTGCCAGCAGTTTATCGATCGCAGCCGTAGACGTCCTGACTTTC. Encoded protein: CASSLSIAAVDVLTF.